A single sample is the source of the 10 T cell receptor beta chains below, sequenced in a study of cytomegalovirus exposure and HLA in healthy donors (dated by TCRdb to 2017 to 2019). Library preparation was by the immunoSEQ multiplex PCR assay. For the multiplex PCR, a mixture combining 60 forward primers for TCR Vbeta segments and 13 reverse primers for TCR Jbeta segments was used. This is the immuneACCESS table as TCRdb keeps it, with only in-frame sequences that have V and J called. A part of the clones is gone; compared with another copy, unresolved V genes explain less than half, and the rest is unexplained. This sample is represented by approximately 150,000 clones; approximately 83% of them were singletons. The top ten hold 3% to 3.5% of the sample. The sequencing input was PBMCs. The receptors come from a male donor in good health and CMV-seronegative.

The chain recombines TRBV4-1 with TRBJ1-1, with TRBD1 matching 8 bases. CDR3 length: 19 residues. V was pared by 4 bases and J by 2 bases, with 18 bases of the junction left unmatched. Germline lookup yields CDR1 MGHRA and CDR2 YSYEKL. CDR3 sequence: CASSRPPVGQGAPNTEAFF. CDR3 DNA sequence: TGCGCCAGCAGCCGTCCCCCCGTGGGGCAGGGGGCGCCTAACACTGAAGCTTTCTTT.

This clone occurred once. V is TRBV27 and J is TRBJ1-2; 10 bases align to TRBD1. CDR1 and CDR2 from the germline V gene are MNHEY and SMNVEV (reference sequence). The CDR3 has 15 amino acids. The V and J ends lost 2 bases and 3 bases, in that order; junction bases with no gene match: 3. The CDR3 spells CASSLMGQGHYGYTF. CDR3 DNA sequence: TGTGCCAGCAGTTTAATGGGACAGGGGCACTATGGCTACACCTTC.

The chain combines TRBV7-9 with TRBJ2-1; perhaps TRBD1 as D (6 bases). Germline values: CDR1 SEHNR, CDR2 FQNEAQ (reference sequence). The V gene lost 4 bases and the J gene lost 4 bases, with 23 bases spanning the gap. The CDR3 length is 18 residues. The CDR3 spells CASSSAPGQPGTYNEQFF. Here the CDR3 DNA reads TGTGCCAGCAGCTCCGCACCGGGACAACCGGGAACTTACAATGAGCAGTTCTTC. Based on the CDR3 plus reference TRBV7-9 and TRBJ2-1, the full variable domain is DTGVSQNPRHKITKRGQNVTFRCDPISEHNRLYWYRQTLGQGPEFLTYFQNEAQLEKSRLLSDRFSAERPKGSFSTLEIQRTEQGDSAMYLCASSSAPGQPGTYNEQFFGPGTRLTVL.

This sequence joins TRBV2 and TRBJ1-2; 7 nucleotides align to TRBD1. Germline V gene lookup returns CDR1 SNHLY and CDR2 FYNNEI. The CDR3 extends over 13 amino acids. Losses at the gene ends were 5 bases for V and 7 bases for J; bases not matched to a gene: 7. The CDR3 spells CASSRQGEGGYTF. The CDR3 coding sequence is TGTGCCAGCAGTAGACAGGGAGAGGGTGGCTACACCTTC.

The gene calls are TRBV7-9 and TRBJ1-6; TRBD1 matches 8 bases. This CDR3 comprises 15 residues. V was pared by 5 bases and J by 8 bases, with 8 bases of the junction left unmatched. Germline values: CDR1 SEHNR, CDR2 FQNEAQ (reference sequence). CDR3 sequence: CASSALTGVDSPLHF. DNA for the CDR3: TGTGCCAGCAGCGCCCTGACAGGGGTAGATTCACCCCTCCACTTT. Based on the CDR3 plus reference TRBV7-9 and TRBJ1-6, the full variable domain is DTGVSQNPRHKITKRGQNVTFRCDPISEHNRLYWYRQTLGQGPEFLTYFQNEAQLEKSRLLSDRFSAERPKGSFSTLEIQRTEQGDSAMYLCASSALTGVDSPLHFGNGTRLTVT.

This chain links TRBV7-9 with TRBJ1-1; D gene unclear. The germline V and J ends were trimmed by 0 bases and 0 bases, with 8 bases remaining between them. CDR1 is SEHNR, CDR2 FQNEAQ, per germline (reference sequence). The CDR3 sequence is 15 residues long. CDR3 residues: CASSLAVALNTEAFF. The CDR3 DNA is TGTGCCAGCAGCTTAGCCGTAGCCCTGAACACTGAAGCTTTCTTT.

CDR3 sequence reads: CASSLLTSGPGNIQYF. As DNA, the CDR3 is TGTGCCAGCAGTTTACTGACTAGCGGGCCGGGGAACATTCAGTACTTC. This rearrangement joins TRBV28 to TRBJ2-4; TRBD2 aligns across 10 bases. The CDR3 has 16 amino acids. Germline CDR1 MDHEN, CDR2 SYDVKM. With 2 bases clipped from V and 7 bases from J, the junction kept 8 bases outside the gene matches.

The CDR3 is CSVLTRVGEKLFF. CDR3 sequence (DNA): TGCAGCGTTTTGACCAGGGTAGGGGAAAAACTGTTTTTT. The chain employs TRBV29-1 and TRBJ1-4, with D tentatively TRBD1 (5 bases). The V gene lost 5 bases and the J gene lost 8 bases, with 15 bases spanning the gap. From germline, CDR1 is SQVTM and CDR2 ANQGSEA. This CDR3 has 13 residues.

This clone showed up just a few times. The V call is TRBV14, the J call TRBJ2-2; D is possibly TRBD2 (5 bases). Between the trimmed V and J ends, which lost 6 bases and 4 bases, there was a span of 12 bases. In germline, CDR1 is SGHDN, CDR2 FVKESK. The CDR3 runs 14 residues. In DNA form, the CDR3 reads TGTGCCAGCAGTATAGCGCCGGTCACCGGGGAGCTGTTTTTT. It codes for CASSIAPVTGELFF.

The V call is TRBV18, the J call TRBJ1-4; a weak D match, TRBD1 (6 bases). The germline V gene encodes CDR1 KGHSH and CDR2 LQKENI. V was trimmed by 0 bases and J by 7 bases, leaving 15 bases between them. This CDR3 comprises 16 residues. DNA of the CDR3: TGTGCCAGCTCACCACCGGGACCCCGCAGGGGTGAAAAACTGTTTTTT. Its translation: CASSPPGPRRGEKLFF.